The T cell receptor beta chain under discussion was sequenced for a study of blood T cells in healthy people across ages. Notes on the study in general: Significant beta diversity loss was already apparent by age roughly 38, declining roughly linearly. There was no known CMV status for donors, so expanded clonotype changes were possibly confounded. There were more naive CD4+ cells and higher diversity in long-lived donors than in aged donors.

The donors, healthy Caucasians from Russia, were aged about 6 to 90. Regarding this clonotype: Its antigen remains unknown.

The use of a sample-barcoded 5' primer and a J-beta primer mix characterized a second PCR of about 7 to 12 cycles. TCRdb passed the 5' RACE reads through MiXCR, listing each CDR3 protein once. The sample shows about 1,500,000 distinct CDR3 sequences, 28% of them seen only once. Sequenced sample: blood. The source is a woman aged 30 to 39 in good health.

CDR3 loop: CASSEDRASGNNEQYF. The CDR3 coding sequence is TGTGCCAGCAGTGAAGACCGGGCTAGCGGCAACAATGAGCAGTACTTC. This sequence joins TRBV2 and TRBJ2-5; 7 nucleotides agree with TRBD2. Germline trimming cut 1 base from V and 11 bases from J; bases unmatched to any gene: 16. Germline V gene sequence: CDR1 SNHLY, CDR2 FYNNEI. This CDR3 has 16 amino acids.